This T cell receptor beta chain is drawn from a study of blood T cell repertoires in COVID-19. Repertoires were generated with immunoSEQ multiplex PCR, while TCRdb's copy carries only in-frame clones and drops some. Among roughly 260,000 clones listed, about nine tenths were seen once. Trimming took 5 bases from V and 4 from J; bases not matched to a gene: 5. The CDR3 covers 14 residues. Per the germline V gene, CDR1 is MNHEY and CDR2 is SVGEGT. Sequencing was performed on PBMCs or T cells enriched from blood (not recorded which). The TCR sequence derives from a woman in her 30s with acute COVID-19. This rearrangement joins TRBV6-2 or TRBV6-3 to TRBJ1-5; 7 positions match TRBD1. The CDR3 loop reads CASSMTGTNQPQHF. CDR3 sequence (DNA): TGTGCCAGCAGTATGACAGGGACAAATCAGCCCCAGCATTTT.